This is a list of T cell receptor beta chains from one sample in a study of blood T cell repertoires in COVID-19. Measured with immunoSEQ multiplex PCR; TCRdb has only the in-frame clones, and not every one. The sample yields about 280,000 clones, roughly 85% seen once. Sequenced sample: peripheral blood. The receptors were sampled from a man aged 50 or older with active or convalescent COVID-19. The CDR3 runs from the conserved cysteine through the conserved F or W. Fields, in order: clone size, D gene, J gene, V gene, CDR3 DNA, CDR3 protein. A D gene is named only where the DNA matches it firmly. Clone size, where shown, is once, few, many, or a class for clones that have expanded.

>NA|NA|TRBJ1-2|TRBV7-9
TGTGCCAGCAGCTTAGCAGCAAACTATGGCTACACCTTC
CASSLAANYGYTF
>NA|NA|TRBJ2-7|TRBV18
TGTGCCAGCTCAGCCGACAGTGGCGAGCAGTACTTC
CASSADSGEQYF
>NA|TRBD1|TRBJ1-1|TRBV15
TGTGCCACCAGCAGGGGACGCGAGACAGGGCCAACTGAAGCTTTCTTT
CATSRGRETGPTEAFF
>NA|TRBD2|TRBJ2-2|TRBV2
TGTGCCAGCAGTGCCAGCGGGAGGGACACCGGGGAGCTGTTTTTT
CASSASGRDTGELFF
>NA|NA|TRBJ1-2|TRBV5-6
TGTGCCAGCAGCCCGCTCTCCGACAGGTCTGGCTACACCTTC
CASSPLSDRSGYTF
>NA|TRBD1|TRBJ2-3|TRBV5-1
TGCGCCAGCAGCTGGGGACAGGGAGGCACAGATACGCAGTATTTT
CASSWGQGGTDTQYF
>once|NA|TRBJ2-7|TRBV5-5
TGTGCCAGCAGCTTGCAGGGTAACTACGAGCAGTACTTC
CASSLQGNYEQYF
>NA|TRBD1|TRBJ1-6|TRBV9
TGTGCCAGCAGCGTAGGCACAGGGGGCCAGAGCTCACCCCTCCACTTT
CASSVGTGGQSSPLHF
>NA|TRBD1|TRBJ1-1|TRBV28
TGTGCCACCGCGGACAGGTTAAGGGAAGCTTTCTTT
CATADRLREAFF
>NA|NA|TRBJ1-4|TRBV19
TGTGCCAGTAGTATAAGCTCAACTAATGAAAAACTGTTTTTT
CASSISSTNEKLFF
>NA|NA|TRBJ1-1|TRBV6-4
TGTGCCAGCAGTTTAGTCGGGAAGAACACTGAAGCTTTCTTT
CASSLVGKNTEAFF
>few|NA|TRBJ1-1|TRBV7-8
TGTGCCAGCAACCCCGGCGGGAACACTGAAGCTTTCTTT
CASNPGGNTEAFF